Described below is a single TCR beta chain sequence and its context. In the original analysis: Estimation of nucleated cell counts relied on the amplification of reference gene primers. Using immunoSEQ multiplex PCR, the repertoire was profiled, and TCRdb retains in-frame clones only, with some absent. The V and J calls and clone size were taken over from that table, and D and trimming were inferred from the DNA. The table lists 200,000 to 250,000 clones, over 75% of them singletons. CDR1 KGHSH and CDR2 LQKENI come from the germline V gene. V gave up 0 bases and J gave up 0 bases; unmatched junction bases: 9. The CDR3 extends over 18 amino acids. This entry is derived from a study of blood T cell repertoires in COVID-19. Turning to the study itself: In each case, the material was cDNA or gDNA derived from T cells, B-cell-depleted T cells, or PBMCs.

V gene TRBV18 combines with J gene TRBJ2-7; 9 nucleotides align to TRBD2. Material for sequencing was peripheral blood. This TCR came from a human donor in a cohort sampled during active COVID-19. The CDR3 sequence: CASSPPRGLARSSYEQYF. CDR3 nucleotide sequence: TGTGCCAGCTCACCACCGAGAGGACTAGCGCGAAGCTCCTACGAGCAGTACTTC.